This T cell receptor (beta chain) stems from a study of cytomegalovirus exposure and HLA in healthy donors (dated by TCRdb to the late 2010s). For context, the study as a whole: In an earlier analysis of under 600 of the donors, approximately 260 Gb of sequence data and some 100 million unique TCR beta sequences from about 190 million T cells were reported. To predict cytomegalovirus infection status, the study brought together high-throughput TCR immunosequencing, statistical association of individual TCRs with disease status, and machine learning. Among some 410 genotyped donors of the cohort, an average of approximately 240,000 unique TCR beta nucleotide sequences was sequenced per donor, of which 15% to 20% were non-productive. The study used immunosequencing to profile the T cell repertoires of several hundred subjects and linked those repertoires to cytomegalovirus serostatus. An early release covering about 600 HLA-typed donors comprised around 300 gigabases of sequencing data and about 90 million unique TCR sequences. Along with the approximately 700-subject first cohort, a separate validation cohort of approximately 110 different subjects was used. A later analysis re-examined previously published TCR beta repertoires from just over 650 donors and added high-resolution HLA genotyping to investigate patterns of TCR occurrence. A later genetic analysis used genome-wide SNP genotypes for about 65% of the roughly 670 donors, treating that subset as a discovery cohort. Of the approximately 400 genotyped donors, 65% to 90% fell in the genetic ancestry cluster associated with self-reported Caucasian donors. Donor age, sex, ethnicity and CMV serostatus were compiled together with the repertoire data. The study aimed to test whether signatures of past pathogen exposure could be identified by cataloging public T cell receptors. Typing coverage varied by locus: 629-630 donors for A, B, C, DRB1 and DQB1; roughly 560 for DQA1; nearly 610 for DPA1; more than 450 for DPB1. In an earlier analysis of several hundred of the donors, high-throughput TCR beta sequencing was used to judge whether each TCR beta V gene segment behaved as functional or pseudogenic. Rather than drawing on any new phenotypic data, the later analysis identified candidate immune exposures from TCR beta sequences and the way those sequences occurred across donors. A handful of DR-DQ haplotypes were handled as single units for association and clustering because linkage in the cohort was strong. HLA typing covered class I and class II loci at four-digit resolution. Every repertoire in the discovery cohort had been generated on one and the same sequencing platform.

Details on this clone: Its antigen remains unidentified. No base quality values were provided; no much bigger clone lies one nucleotide off.

Findings and caveats that apply to the study as a whole: This cohort had only TCR beta chains sequenced, and the lack of alpha or paired-chain data limited which features could be detected. Immune exposure information for the cohort was limited to CMV serostatus. In a later genetic analysis, fewer N-insertions in productive TCRs were reported among donors in an Asian-associated ancestry cluster than the approximately 670-donor mean. Linkage disequilibrium might explain the correlated functional status among segregating V segments, but an unknown experimental factor could not be ruled out. Because counts were too low, about 18 rarely observed V segments, including chromosome 9 orphons, were left out of the earlier analysis of 587 of the donors. In an earlier analysis of some 500 of the donors, most TCR beta V segments were observed in productive rearrangements about 87% or about 30% of the time, broadly matching IMGT annotations. Most CMV-associated TCR beta chains appeared to be HLA-restricted in a later analysis, and the HLA associations seemed to be driven largely by CMV exposure. A group of highly shared sequence variants was considered likely to be a technical artifact of the sequencing pipeline. The study listed approximately 150 TCR beta chains as associated with cytomegalovirus. In a later analysis, several top co-occurrence clusters were reported to appear linked to parvovirus B19, influenza, CMV and Epstein-Barr virus. In a later analysis, TCR association rates were found to vary across HLA loci, with the most associated TCRs seen for DRB1 alleles and the fewest for HLA-C alleles. HLA typing was unavailable for some donors at each locus, so association tests used only the typed subset. Compared with equally common non-associated chains, HLA-associated TCR beta chains in a later analysis were more clonally expanded and had lower generation probabilities. Sequencing depth was assumed to be roughly uniform across donors in the presence/absence analyses, though that assumption may not hold. A further reported finding was that TCR beta sequences accurately predicted the HLA-A and HLA-B alleles for most subjects in the first cohort. Most TCR sequences were seen in very few donors, while some public TCRs were found in many individuals. V-gene and J-gene trimming of TCR beta chains was associated with a missense DCLRE1C variant in a later genetic analysis, and the association was replicated in an independent cohort. Strong co-occurrence of HLA alleles, especially DR and DQ, made assigning TCR associations to individual alleles difficult. Specific HLA alleles were associated with 15,000 to 20,000 TCR beta sequences at a false discovery rate of 0.05 in a later analysis. A few of the identified cytomegalovirus-associated TCR beta chains were confirmed in vitro to be specific for cytomegalovirus antigens. The authors suggested that the approach could potentially be generalized to other disease states and immunological phenotypes. The 87-base-pair reads could not distinguish some IMGT-functional V segments, including TRBV6-2 and TRBV6-3, so those segments were excluded. Cytomegalovirus status was reported to be diagnosed by the classifier with high specificity and sensitivity in both the original and validation cohorts.

V drops 0 bases and J drops 6 bases, leaving 10 bases in between. Sequences MGHRA (CDR1) and YSYEKL (CDR2) are obtained from the germline V gene. Counted from cysteine to phenylalanine, this CDR3 has 14 amino acids. Only the CDR3 region is kept as DNA, spanning 42 bases read in frame from base 1. The cohort consisted of hundreds of healthy bone marrow donors. At the time of sampling, all cohort members were nominally healthy, though unrecorded immune exposures were likely present. The donor was CMV seropositive and belonged to the group of 250 to 300 seropositive cohort members. Every donor gave a peripheral blood sample, and the peripheral blood mononuclear cells from that sample were used for TCR beta sequencing. Genomic DNA was extracted from the blood cell samples with the Qiagen DNeasy Blood Extraction Kit. Library construction relied on the immunoSEQ multiplex PCR assay. A mixture of 60 forward primers for TCR Vbeta segments and 13 reverse primers for TCR Jbeta segments was used in the multiplex PCR. Amplification of the CDR3 region of rearranged TCR beta genes was performed with a multiplex PCR assay on genomic DNA. The amplified TCR beta libraries were sequenced on the Illumina HiSeq System as 87-base-pair reads. The original pipeline was this. In a later analysis, tens of millions of unique TCR beta chains were counted across the roughly 670 repertoires, and approximately 11 million of these chains were shared by at least two donors. A nearest-neighbor algorithm error-corrected the raw reads and collapsed the reads into unique sequences, merging closely related sequences to remove PCR and sequencing errors. To assign V, D and J gene segments, CDR3 sequences were aligned to IMGT reference sequences. For a sequence to be retained, a match of at least six nucleotides to both a V gene segment and a J gene segment was required. Rearrangements were called productive when the CDR3 lacked stop codons and stayed in frame with V and J; all others were non-productive. Following IMGT convention, CDR3 was defined as the stretch from the second conserved V-encoded cysteine to the conserved J-encoded phenylalanine. In an earlier analysis of 550 to 650 of the donors, sequences lacking an unambiguous match to a single V gene segment were excluded. An earlier analysis of 587 of the donors called V segments functional above 56.7% productive rearrangements and segregating when the between-donor standard deviation exceeded 5%. To diagnose cytomegalovirus status from the catalog of TCR beta chain sequences, a statistical classification framework was built. A later analysis assigned V and J genes by comparing TCR nucleotide sequences with IMGT/GENE-DB human TR gene sequences. A later analysis assigned CDR3 sequences and most-parsimonious VDJ recombination scenarios with the TCRdist pipeline. In a later analysis, each TCR beta chain was defined by its CDR3 amino acid sequence together with its V-gene family, and reads without a unique V-gene family were excluded. In a later analysis, around 600 highly shared, low-generation-probability nucleotide sequences were removed to address suspected cross-contamination and a sequencing artifact. A later analysis calculated a clonal expansion index for each public chain from normalized within-repertoire ranks of inferred template counts. Generation probabilities in a later analysis came from a VDJ recombination model fitted to out-of-frame rearrangements, and those results were checked against IGoR. Hypergeometric tests were used in a later analysis to score TCR-TCR, TCR-HLA and TCR-CMV co-occurrence, with a repertoire-size bias correction applied to the TCR pairs. A later analysis estimated false discovery rates by permuting HLA or CMV assignments 20 times. A later analysis grouped co-occurring TCRs with DBSCAN, adding TCRdist sequence similarity when clustering within HLA-allele-positive subsets. Repertoires with fewer than 30,000 or more than 120,000 public chains were left out of co-occurrence clustering, as were five repertoires with anomalous nucleotide sharing. The table was pulled from immuneACCESS by TCRdb, which kept in-frame rearrangements only. Such tables lose some clones; where checked, under half of the loss comes from unresolved V genes, and the rest has no known cause. The D gene and trimming were derived from the DNA, and the V and J assignments and clone size from that table. The sample includes fewer than 250,000 clones, with roughly 77% observed a single time. About 5% of the sample lies in the top ten.

Sequencing used PBMCs. The chain employs TRBV4-1 and TRBJ2-3; a confident D gene designation cannot be given. This receptor was identified in a man between 25 and 39 years old in good health and CMV-seropositive. DNA sequence: TGCGCCAGCAGCCAAGATAACGAGAGGGATACGCAGTATTTT. It translates to CASSQDNERDTQYF.